What follows are 18 T cell receptor beta chains derived from one specimen sequenced in a study of T cell repertoires in cytomegalovirus infection. TCRdb reprocessed the reads via MiXCR and lists one record per CDR3 protein. Of 310,000 or so distinct CDR3 sequences listed, roughly 23% are singletons. Sequencing used PBMCs. These receptor sequences come from a human donor in good health (CMV status not recorded). Some clones in this sample may be carry-over from other donors' samples.

This chain connects TRBV28 to TRBJ2-1; the match to TRBD2 covers 8 bases. The CDR3 has 16 residues. CDR1 is MDHEN and CDR2 is SYDVKM in the germline V gene. The J segment lost 7 bases and the V segment lost 5 bases, leaving 13 bases of the junction unmatched. In DNA, the CDR3 is TGTGCCAGCAGTCCAAACAGCGGGAGAGGTAGTAATGAGCAGTTCTTC. It specifies CASSPNSGRGSNEQFF.

This clonotype was seen a handful of times. V gene TRBV6-6 combines with J gene TRBJ2-2, with 8 bases lining up with TRBD2. The ends lost 6 bases at V and 7 bases at J; junction bases unmatched: 16. Germline V gives CDR1 MNHNY, CDR2 SVGAGI (reference sequence). This CDR3 is 17 amino acids long. This chain's CDR3 is CASSPSRSGGLYGELFF. The DNA for the CDR3 is TGTGCCAGCAGCCCCTCAAGGAGCGGGGGACTCTACGGGGAGCTGTTTTTT.

This clonotype appeared many times. V and J are TRBV7-2 and TRBJ1-1; 7 bases agree with TRBD1. V lost 5 bases to trimming and J lost 4 bases; unmatched junction nucleotides: 13. The CDR3 spans 16 residues. Germline assignment: CDR1 SGHTA and CDR2 FQGNSA. Written as DNA, the CDR3 is TGTGCCAGCAGCGCGGGGCAGGGGGTGCTCGGCACTGAAGCTTTCTTT. Amino acids: CASSAGQGVLGTEAFF.

This clonotype appeared many times. This chain joins TRBV7-2 and TRBJ2-7; D is undetermined. This CDR3 is built from 13 residues. Deletions cut 5 bases from V and 4 bases from J, with 12 bases between. Germline V gene lookup returns CDR1 SGHTA and CDR2 FQGNSA. The CDR3 DNA reads as TGTGCCAGCAGCCCAGCCCGGGCTTACGAGCAGTACTTC. Residues: CASSPARAYEQYF.

V gene TRBV30 combines with J gene TRBJ2-2; D possibly corresponds to TRBD1 (6 bases). Per germline, CDR1 GTSNPN and CDR2 SVGIG (reference sequence). V gave up 2 bases and J gave up 3 bases, with 16 bases separating them. CDR3 length: 16 residues. The CDR3 sequence is CAWSPPGRGDTGELFF. In nucleotides, the CDR3 is TGTGCCTGGAGTCCGCCCGGCAGGGGTGACACCGGGGAGCTGTTTTTT.

This clonotype showed up just a few times. The chain employs TRBV28 and TRBJ2-7; tentatively, D is TRBD2 (6 bases). This CDR3 comprises 15 residues. Germline CDR1 and CDR2: MDHEN and SYDVKM. Deletions cut 5 bases from V and 3 bases from J, with 17 bases between. CDR3 DNA sequence: TGTGCCAGCAGTCCGCCCGGGAGCATGAACTACGAGCAGTACTTC. Amino acid sequence: CASSPPGSMNYEQYF.

This rearrangement joins TRBV10-3 to TRBJ1-2, with 10 positions matching TRBD1. CDR3 size: 15 residues. After removal of 7 bases from V and 2 bases from J, the junction contained 7 bases not matched to a gene. The V gene's germline CDR1 is ENHRY and CDR2 SYGVKD. The CDR3 DNA reads as TGTGCCATCACCCCGGGACAGGGGAGGAACTATGGCTACACCTTC. It encodes CAITPGQGRNYGYTF.

This clonotype was seen a handful of times. This chain uses TRBV19 with TRBJ2-2; 12 bases match TRBD2. This CDR3 is 16 amino acids long. Germline assignment: CDR1 LNHDA and CDR2 SQIVND (reference sequence). J lost 7 bases, V lost 5 bases, and 8 bases had no gene match. This chain's CDR3 is CASSSASGRAIGELFF. In DNA form, the CDR3 reads TGTGCCAGTAGTTCGGCTAGCGGGAGGGCCATCGGGGAGCTGTTTTTT.

This rearrangement joins TRBV20-1 to TRBJ2-5; 10 nucleotides agree with TRBD1. Germline-derived CDR1 and CDR2 are DFQATT and SNEGSKA (reference sequence). There are 14 residues in the CDR3. The V segment lost 0 bases and the J segment 4 bases; nucleotides outside the gene matches: 2. The CDR3 sequence is CSARDRTGGETQYF. In nucleotides, the CDR3 is TGCAGTGCTAGAGATAGGACAGGGGGAGAGACCCAGTACTTC.

The chain couples TRBV5-1 to TRBJ2-1, with 13 bases identical to TRBD2. The germline CDR1 and CDR2 sequences are SGHRS and YFSETQ. The length of the CDR3 is 14 residues. J lost 10 bases, V lost 4 bases, and 5 bases had no gene match. For the CDR3, the DNA is TGCGCCAGCAGCGGAGCGACTAGCGGGGGGGAGCAGTTCTTC. Amino acid sequence: CASSGATSGGEQFF. The full variable domain, with the rest looked up from reference TRBV5-1 and TRBJ2-1, is KAGVTQTPRYLIKTRGQQVTLSCSPISGHRSVSWYQQTPGQGLQFLFEYFSETQRNKGNFPGRFSGRQFSNSRSEMNVSTLELGDSALYLCASSGATSGGEQFFGPGTRLTVL.

The sample holds many counts of this clonotype. The V and J genes are TRBV7-2 and TRBJ2-5; no clear D gene. This CDR3 spans 15 amino acids. V dropped 7 bases and J dropped 5 bases, with 20 bases sitting between them. Per germline, CDR1 SGHTA and CDR2 FQGNSA. CDR3 loop: CASNYNAGSMETQYF. In DNA form, the CDR3 reads TGTGCCAGCAACTATAATGCTGGCAGTATGGAGACCCAGTACTTC.

The chain couples TRBV7-9 to TRBJ2-1; 12 bases are shared with TRBD2. The CDR3 runs to 18 residues. Germline lookup yields CDR1 SEHNR and CDR2 FQNEAQ (reference sequence). The V and J ends lost 5 bases and 0 bases, in that order; junction bases with no gene match: 8. CDR3 coding DNA: TGTGCCAGCAGCGCCGGACTAGCGGGGCCCCACTCCTACAATGAGCAGTTCTTC. As protein: CASSAGLAGPHSYNEQFF.

The V call is TRBV19, the J call TRBJ1-2; D gene unclear. There are 11 residues in the CDR3. Germline loops: CDR1 LNHDA, CDR2 SQIVND (reference sequence). Between the trimmed V and J ends, which lost 7 bases and 1 base, there was a span of 4 bases. The CDR3 region has the DNA TGTGCCAGTATGGATAACTATGGCTACACCTTC. Protein: CASMDNYGYTF.

This clonotype has only a few counts. The J gene is TRBJ2-5, the V gene TRBV19, with TRBD1 matching over 7 bases. The CDR3 runs to 15 residues. After removal of 4 bases from V and 3 bases from J, the junction contained 8 bases not matched to a gene. The germline CDR1 and CDR2 sequences are LNHDA and SQIVND (reference sequence). DNA of the CDR3: TGTGCCAGTAGTACTCCCGGGACAGTAGAAGAGACCCAGTACTTC. Translated, it gives CASSTPGTVEETQYF.

V and J are TRBV28 and TRBJ2-2, with D possibly being TRBD2 (5 bases). The germline gives CDR1 MDHEN, CDR2 SYDVKM. Trimming pared 2 bases from V and 6 bases from J, leaving 13 bases between. The CDR3 extends over 15 amino acids. The CDR3 DNA follows: TGTGCCAGCAGTTTAATTGGACCCGGGGCCGGGGAGCTGTTTTTT. This codes for CASSLIGPGAGELFF.

This clonotype was seen a handful of times. This chain links TRBV6-2 or TRBV6-3 with TRBJ2-4; TRBD2 matches 10 bases. The trim removed 5 bases at V and 3 bases at J, leaving 7 bases unmatched. CDR1 MNHEY and CDR2 SVGEGT come from the germline V gene. The CDR3 loop spans 16 amino acids. The CDR3 region is CASSRSSGGGKNIQYF. The CDR3 bases are TGTGCCAGCAGTCGTTCTAGCGGGGGAGGCAAAAACATTCAGTACTTC.

The rearrangement uses TRBV19 and TRBJ1-5; D perhaps matches TRBD1 (5 bases). The CDR3 has 16 residues. Germline CDR1 and CDR2: LNHDA and SQIVND (reference sequence). V lost 2 bases, J lost 2 bases, and 13 bases lay in between. The CDR3 nucleotides are TGTGCCAGTAGTATAACGGGGGGGTCGGGCAATCAGCCCCAGCATTTT. It codes for CASSITGGSGNQPQHF.

This chain connects TRBV29-1 to TRBJ1-4; D remains unclear. The V end was cut by 5 bases, the J end by 0 bases, with 7 bases between. This CDR3 spans 13 amino acids. CDR1 and CDR2 (germline): SQVTM, ANQGSEA. In nucleotides, the CDR3 is TGCAGCGTTAAACGTTCAACTAATGAAAAACTGTTTTTT. This encodes CSVKRSTNEKLFF.